This record concerns one T cell receptor beta chain sequence. The antigen is not known. This CDR3 is built from 15 residues. Between the trimmed V and J ends, which lost 0 bases and 4 bases, there was a span of 12 bases. Germline CDR1 is SGHRS and CDR2 is YFSETQ. The data were taken from a study of Ad26.COV2.S vaccination and SARS-CoV-2 variants. Across the study: The trial was COV1001 and the donor's arm was Ad26.COV2.S.

The table came from immunoSEQ multiplex PCR; TCRdb's copy has only in-frame clones and leaves some out. The sample carries 380,000 or so clones, about 80% recorded once. The treatment is: about 20 received Ad26.COV2.S at low or high dose, single or two shots; five or six received placebo; per-sample allocation not given. Repertoires come from day 63 after the first vaccine or placebo injection. Study-wide points: Across vaccine and placebo recipients, the breadth of non-spike TCRs was similar. Breadth, reportedly substantial, characterized the spike-specific CD8+ and CD4+ T cell responses after vaccination.

The TCR comes from a person between 18 and 60 years old who received the Ad26.COV2.S COVID-19 vaccine or a placebo. V gene TRBV5-1 combines with J gene TRBJ2-3; no reliable D call. Here the sequenced sample was peripheral blood, taken in a trial of Ad26.COV2.S vaccine versus placebo. As DNA, the CDR3 is TGCGCCAGCAGCTTGGGGAGTTTCGGAGCAGATACGCAGTATTTT. Protein product: CASSLGSFGADTQYF.